The clone carrying this T cell receptor beta chain came up a few times. The protocol was immunoSEQ multiplex PCR, while the TCRdb copy is restricted to in-frame clones and leaves out a portion. Found here are over 120,000 clones, 76% of them singletons; the top ten hold 4.5%. The data originate from a study of blood T cell repertoires in COVID-19. On the study more broadly: Sample material is recorded as cDNA or gDNA derived from T cells, B-cell-depleted T cells, or PBMCs.

V shed 3 bases and J shed 4 bases, with 10 bases lying between them. CDR1 DFQATT and CDR2 SNEGSKA come from the germline V gene (reference sequence). This CDR3 comprises 13 residues. Sequencing was performed on peripheral blood. The source of this sequence is an elderly woman with active or convalescent COVID-19. The chain joins TRBV20-1 to TRBJ1-3, with D unresolved. CDR3 DNA: TGCAGTGCTAGTGGGGTAGCGGGAAACACCATATATTTT. Encoded protein: CSASGVAGNTIYF.